The rows below give T cell receptor beta chains drawn from one sample of a study of cytomegalovirus exposure and HLA in healthy donors. Generated by immunoSEQ multiplex PCR, the TCRdb table keeps only in-frame clones and is missing some. Here the sample spans 95,000 to 110,000 clones, around 65% being singletons. The sequencing input was PBMCs. These receptors were collected from a woman in her fifties or sixties in good health and CMV-seronegative. Both conserved end residues are trimmed from each CDR3. A D gene is named only where the DNA matches it firmly. Rows may omit the clone size; those that give it use once, few, many or a size class.

v_call d_call cdr3_length clone_size cdr3_aa
TRBV2 TRBD2 14 NA ASSVGLAGPKETQY
TRBV11-3 NA 16 NA ASRDRDNPSLSSYEQY
TRBV7-9 TRBD1 15 NA ASSPTGQGGTNYGYT
TRBV4-2 NA 12 once ASSPHGGNYGYT
TRBV5-4 TRBD2 17 few ASSLGLLAGKSSYNEQF
TRBV27 NA 12 NA ASSFRSVYNGQF
TRBV6-5 NA 12 NA ASSNLGLYYEQY
TRBV7-8 TRBD1 12 NA ASSFGQGVYEQY
TRBV4-1 TRBD2 13 NA ASSQSGGPKETQY
TRBV6-4 NA 14 NA ASSAKDWSSYNEQF
TRBV28 NA 10 NA ASSLLSYEQY
TRBV6-5 TRBD2 12 NA ASRPPGLALVQY
TRBV5-4 NA 13 NA ASSFHRLGDGELF
TRBV19 TRBD2 12 once ASSQLAGDTEQY
TRBV21-1 NA 14 NA ASIKQGEREKDTQY
TRBV19 NA 12 NA ASSTRRGNYEQY
TRBV6-1 NA 12 NA ASRAARGNYGYT
TRBV7-8 NA 11 NA ASSSTSGYEQY
TRBV11-3 TRBD2 15 NA ASSARTSGSGGDEQF
TRBV4-2 NA 13 NA ASSQDRTDNEKLF
TRBV5-4 TRBD1 14 NA ASSLGQGARNTEAF
TRBV5-1 TRBD1 13 few ASSTGTGNTGELF
TRBV9 NA 12 NA ASSVGQISYEQY
TRBV28 TRBD1 15 NA ASSRRGQGILEETQY
TRBV11-3 TRBD2 15 NA ASSSFPSGRVQETQY
TRBV5-1 TRBD2 16 NA ASSLSIAGAMGYNEQF
TRBV7-3 NA 13 NA ASSLNVGAVETQY
TRBV4-2 NA 10 NA ASSQVNNEQF
TRBV7-9 NA 13 NA ASSSDRLSTDTQY
TRBV28 TRBD1 12 NA ASSDRQGGTEAF
TRBV11-2 TRBD1 13 NA ASSLQGANTGELF
TRBV27 NA 12 NA ASSLSGGNYGYT
TRBV9 NA 13 NA ASSVGGTGHYEQY